This is a list of T cell receptor beta chains from one sample in a study of neoadjuvant nivolumab and ipilimumab in lung cancer. Repertoires were generated with immunoSEQ multiplex PCR, while TCRdb's copy carries only in-frame clones and drops some. This repertoire shows about 38,000 clones, roughly nine tenths found once; its top ten account for 2.5% to 3.5%. This specimen consisted of peripheral blood, obtained before neoadjuvant nivolumab, alone or with ipilimumab. These receptors came from an adult with non-small cell lung cancer. CDR3s include the opening cysteine and the closing phenylalanine or tryptophan. The order of the fields is V gene, J gene, clone size, D gene, CDR3 protein, CDR3 DNA. A D gene is named only where the DNA matches it firmly. Expanded clones are given a class, and other clones once, few, many or no size at all.

>TRBV2|TRBJ1-2|-|TRBD1
CASRIQGASGYTF
TGTGCCAGCAGGATCCAGGGGGCTAGTGGCTACACCTTC
>TRBV5-4|TRBJ2-2|-|TRBD2
CASSLGASGMGTGELFF
TGTGCCAGCAGCTTGGGAGCTAGCGGGATGGGGACCGGGGAGCTGTTTTTT
>TRBV7-9|TRBJ2-4|-|-
CASSLYRGSKNIQYF
TGTGCCAGCAGCTTATATCGAGGATCCAAAAACATTCAGTACTTC
>TRBV4-1|TRBJ2-7|-|-
CASSQANRAEQYF
TGCGCCAGCAGCCAAGCTAACAGGGCCGAGCAGTACTTC
>TRBV2|TRBJ1-1|-|TRBD1
CASSRRTGGNTEAFF
TGTGCCAGCAGCAGAAGGACAGGGGGGAACACTGAAGCTTTCTTT
>TRBV29-1|TRBJ2-1|-|TRBD1
CSVGQGIIYEQFF
TGCAGCGTTGGACAGGGGATAATCTATGAGCAGTTCTTC
>TRBV5-4|TRBJ2-3|-|TRBD2
CAITSGRSSTDTQYF
TGTGCCATCACTAGCGGGAGGTCTAGCACAGATACGCAGTATTTT
>TRBV6-5|TRBJ2-7|-|TRBD1
CASSHGTGGTYEQYF
TGTGCCAGCAGTCACGGGACAGGGGGAACCTACGAGCAGTACTTC
>TRBV11-2|TRBJ2-1|-|TRBD1
CASSLGGTGEHNEQFF
TGTGCCAGCAGCTTAGGAGGGACAGGGGAGCACAATGAGCAGTTCTTC
>TRBV27|TRBJ1-2|-|-
CATSADYGYTF
TGTGCCACCTCAGCGGACTATGGCTACACCTTC
>TRBV11-2|TRBJ1-1|-|-
CASSLVTEAFF
TGTGCCAGCAGCTTAGTCACTGAAGCTTTCTTT
>TRBV19|TRBJ1-5|once|TRBD1
CASSYGTGASNQPQHF
TGTGCCAGTAGTTACGGGACAGGGGCCAGCAATCAGCCCCAGCATTTT
>TRBV28|TRBJ2-7|-|TRBD1
CASSPHDRAYEQYF
TGTGCCAGCAGTCCCCATGACAGGGCCTACGAGCAGTACTTC
>TRBV5-1|TRBJ2-1|-|TRBD2
CASSLLAGGNNEQFF
TGCGCCAGCAGCTTGCTGGCGGGAGGCAACAATGAGCAGTTCTTC
>TRBV28|TRBJ1-5|once|TRBD1
CASSFSDRANQPQHF
TGTGCCAGCAGTTTTTCTGACAGGGCCAATCAGCCCCAGCATTTT
>TRBV7-7|TRBJ2-5|-|-
CASSLASGIETQYF
TGTGCCAGCAGCTTAGCTTCAGGGATCGAGACCCAGTACTTC
>TRBV18|TRBJ1-5|-|-
CASSPQGVGGNQPQHF
TGTGCCAGCTCACCACAGGGGGTGGGGGGCAATCAGCCCCAGCATTTT
>TRBV6-5|TRBJ2-1|-|TRBD2
CASRSPGLYNEQFF
TGTGCCAGCAGAAGCCCGGGACTATACAATGAGCAGTTCTTC
>TRBV6-5|TRBJ2-3|-|-
CASRRRSTDTQYF
TGTGCCAGCCGAAGAAGAAGCACAGATACGCAGTATTTT
>TRBV7-9|TRBJ2-5|-|-
CASSLEQGRETQYF
TGTGCCAGCAGCTTAGAACAGGGTCGCGAGACCCAGTACTTC
>TRBV19|TRBJ2-1|-|TRBD2
CASSSLSGRVVNEQFF
TGTGCCAGTAGTAGCCTTAGCGGGAGGGTGGTCAATGAGCAGTTCTTC
>TRBV9|TRBJ2-7|-|-
CASSVHPGSYEQYF
TGTGCCAGCAGCGTACATCCCGGGAGTTACGAGCAGTACTTC
>TRBV29-1|TRBJ2-5|-|-
CSVEDLPGWTQYF
TGCAGCGTTGAAGATTTACCAGGATGGACCCAGTACTTC
>TRBV30|TRBJ1-4|-|TRBD1
CARGQGDEKLFF
TGTGCCCGGGGACAGGGCGATGAAAAACTGTTTTTT
>TRBV7-2|TRBJ2-7|-|TRBD1
CASSSGTGNAYEQYF
TGTGCCAGCAGCTCCGGGACAGGGAATGCCTACGAGCAGTACTTC
>TRBV9|TRBJ2-3|-|TRBD2
CASSPRTSGSRTDTQYF
TGTGCCAGCAGCCCCAGGACTAGCGGGAGTAGGACAGATACGCAGTATTTT
>TRBV5-1|TRBJ1-4|-|TRBD1
CASSPGTGAEKLFF
TGCGCCAGCAGCCCCGGGACAGGGGCTGAAAAACTGTTTTTT
>TRBV19|TRBJ2-4|-|TRBD1
CASSSGTGTKNIQYF
TGTGCCAGTAGCTCGGGGACAGGGACCAAAAACATTCAGTACTTC
>TRBV18|TRBJ2-7|once|TRBD1
CASSSGTGAIDYEQYF
TGTGCCAGCTCATCAGGGACAGGAGCCATCGACTACGAGCAGTACTTC
>TRBV27|TRBJ2-7|-|TRBD2
CASTLVAGGGHEQYF
TGTGCCAGCACCCTCGTAGCGGGAGGGGGCCACGAGCAGTACTTC
>TRBV18|TRBJ2-7|-|-
CASSPLTARSYEQYF
TGTGCCAGCTCACCACTGACAGCACGGTCCTACGAGCAGTACTTC
>TRBV5-4|TRBJ2-5|few|-
CASSLGDGQETQYF
TGTGCCAGCAGCTTGGGGGACGGTCAAGAGACCCAGTACTTC
>TRBV11-3|TRBJ2-7|once|TRBD2
CASSPSGSGYEQYF
TGTGCCAGCAGCCCAAGCGGGAGTGGCTACGAGCAGTACTTC
>TRBV7-2|TRBJ2-1|-|TRBD2
CASSLEPGLYNEQFF
TGTGCCAGCAGCTTAGAACCGGGACTATACAATGAGCAGTTCTTC
>TRBV11-1|TRBJ2-2|-|TRBD2
CASSWGLATGELFF
TGTGCCAGCAGCTGGGGACTAGCGACCGGGGAGCTGTTTTTT
>TRBV7-9|TRBJ1-1|-|-
CASSLDAGNTEAFF
TGTGCCAGCAGCTTAGACGCAGGGAACACTGAAGCTTTCTTT
>TRBV5-1|TRBJ2-1|-|-
CASSFGGSYNEQFF
TGCGCCAGCAGCTTTGGCGGGTCCTACAATGAGCAGTTCTTC
>TRBV5-8|TRBJ2-2|once|TRBD1
CASSPWTGADTGELFF
TGTGCCAGCAGCCCCTGGACAGGGGCCGACACCGGGGAGCTGTTTTTT
>TRBV5-6|TRBJ2-3|once|TRBD2
CASSPGTSGSTQYF
TGTGCCAGCAGCCCCGGGACTAGCGGAAGTACGCAGTATTTT
>TRBV6-1|TRBJ1-1|once|-
CASRAGRNTEAFF
TGTGCCAGCAGGGCGGGACGGAACACTGAAGCTTTCTTT
>TRBV29-1|TRBJ1-5|-|TRBD1
CSVEVAGGGNQPQHF
TGCAGCGTTGAAGTGGCAGGGGGCGGCAATCAGCCCCAGCATTTT
>TRBV6-1|TRBJ1-1|-|-
CASSEERVRMNTEAFF
TGTGCCAGCAGTGAAGAAAGGGTGAGAATGAACACTGAAGCTTTCTTT
>TRBV6-4|TRBJ2-2|-|-
CASSDSDPANTGELFF
TGTGCCAGCAGTGACTCAGACCCCGCGAACACCGGGGAGCTGTTTTTT
>TRBV5-1|TRBJ2-2|-|TRBD1
CASSFQGATGELFF
TGCGCCAGCAGCTTTCAGGGGGCGACCGGGGAGCTGTTTTTT
>TRBV5-1|TRBJ2-7|few|-
CASSSQGRSDSYEQYF
TGCGCCAGCAGCTCTCAAGGACGCAGCGACTCCTACGAGCAGTACTTC
>TRBV27|TRBJ2-7|-|-
CASSWAGTYYEQYF
TGTGCCAGCAGCTGGGCCGGAACATACTACGAGCAGTACTTC
>TRBV5-1|TRBJ2-3|-|-
CASSLGVPAADTQYF
TGCGCCAGCAGCTTGGGAGTCCCAGCAGCAGATACGCAGTATTTT
>TRBV7-9|TRBJ2-2|-|-
CASSPTVAGTGELFF
TGTGCCAGCAGCCCCACCGTGGCGGGCACCGGGGAGCTGTTTTTT
>TRBV7-9|TRBJ2-7|-|TRBD1
CASSTRTGEFDEQYF
TGTGCCAGCAGCACCAGGACAGGGGAGTTCGACGAGCAGTACTTC
>TRBV12-5|TRBJ1-2|-|TRBD1
CASGPTGTGSLSGYTF
TGTGCTAGTGGTCCAACCGGGACAGGCTCTTTGTCTGGCTACACCTTC
>TRBV11-2|TRBJ2-5|-|TRBD2
CASSSGLAGVLKTQYF
TGTGCCAGCAGCTCTGGACTAGCGGGAGTTTTAAAGACCCAGTACTTC
>TRBV10-3|TRBJ2-7|-|-
CAISDLSSPGISYEQYF
TGTGCCATCAGTGACCTCAGCTCCCCAGGGATATCCTACGAGCAGTACTTC
>TRBV30|TRBJ2-7|-|TRBD2
CAWTSGYSYEQYF
TGTGCCTGGACTAGCGGGTACTCCTACGAGCAGTACTTC
>TRBV30|TRBJ2-7|-|TRBD2
CAWSASPTSSEQYF
TGTGCCTGGAGTGCATCCCCGACTAGCAGCGAGCAGTACTTC